This T cell receptor (beta chain) was recorded in a study of blood T cell repertoires in COVID-19. Across the study: The United States, Italy and Spain supplied acute and convalescent COVID-19 samples. Sources were T cells, B-cell-depleted T cells, or PBMCs; the material itself was cDNA or gDNA.

Germline V gene data show CDR1 as SNHLY and CDR2 as FYNNEI. Losses at the gene ends were 6 bases for V and 11 bases for J; bases not matched to a gene: 6. This CDR3 spans 11 amino acids. This clone was seen more than once but under ten times. Authors' methods: Estimated nucleated cell counts came from reference gene primer amplification. Only in-frame clones appear in the TCRdb table, and some are missing; sequencing was by immunoSEQ multiplex PCR. V and J calls and clone size follow that table, whereas D and trimming were derived from the DNA. The sample consists of approximately 26,000 clones, roughly three quarters of them appearing once.

The sequence came from a man of 80 years or more with active or convalescent COVID-19. V gene TRBV2 combines with J gene TRBJ1-1; 7 nucleotides align to TRBD1. Source material: peripheral blood. The CDR3 DNA sequence: TGTGCCAGCAGCCTCGACAGGGCGGCTTTCTTT. Translating gives CASSLDRAAFF. The variable domain in full, with the rest retrieved from reference TRBV2 and TRBJ1-1, is EPEVTQTPSHQVTQMGQEVILRCVPISNHLYFYWYRQILGQKVEFLVSFYNNEISEKSEIFDDQFSVERPDGSNFTLKIRSTKLEDSAMYFCASSLDRAAFFGQGTRLTVV.